The 22 T cell receptor beta chains below all came from one sample that was sequenced in a study of blood T cells in healthy people across ages. A second about 6 to 12 cycle PCR used barcoded and J-beta primers. Using its own MiXCR run on the 5' RACE reads, TCRdb lists one record per CDR3 protein. The sample gives 1,800,000 or so distinct CDR3 sequences, roughly two fifths of which show up once; about 23% is in the top ten. The specimen was blood. These receptors all stem from a human donor in good health.

This chain uses TRBV5-1 with TRBJ2-4; TRBD1 matches at 10 bases. V shed 5 bases and J 13 bases; nucleotides not matched to a gene: 18. Germline assignment: CDR1 SGHRS and CDR2 YFSETQ. This CDR3 spans 16 amino acids. CDR3 coding DNA: TGCGCCAGCAGGTTGACAGGGGGCGAAGCTTACAATGAGCAGTACTTC. Its protein product is CASRLTGGEAYNEQYF.

This chain links TRBV28 with TRBJ2-1; D uncertain. CDR1 is MDHEN, CDR2 SYDVKM, per germline. The CDR3 runs 13 residues. V was shortened by 2 bases and J by 14 bases, with 16 bases between the two germline ends. The CDR3 region has the DNA TGTGCCAGCAGTTTACCTCGAGCAGTTGGCAAGTTCTTC. Encoded protein: CASSLPRAVGKFF. The whole variable domain, remainder taken from reference TRBV28 and TRBJ2-1, is DVKVTQSSRYLVKRTGEKVFLECVQDMDHENMFWYRQDPGLGLRLIYFSYDVKMKEKGDIPEGYSVSREKKERFSLILESASTNQTSMYLCASSLPRAVGKFFGPGTRLTVL.

The V gene is TRBV27, the J gene TRBJ1-2; no firm D call. Deletions cut 8 bases from V and 6 bases from J, with 25 bases between. CDR1 MNHEY and CDR2 SMNVEV come from the germline V gene (reference sequence). The CDR3 loop spans 16 amino acids. CDR3 amino acids: CASSNEPEPYADGYTF. The CDR3 DNA is TGTGCCAGCTCCAACGAACCAGAGCCCTATGCGGATGGCTACACCTTC.

This clonotype was detected a few times. The chain joins TRBV7-9 to TRBJ2-3; D gene ambiguous. V was cut by 1 base and J by 1 base, with 12 bases left in between. Germline V gene data show CDR1 as SEHNR and CDR2 as FQNEAQ (reference sequence). CDR3 length equals 16 residues. The CDR3: CASSLGTLLRTDTQYF. In DNA form, the CDR3 reads TGTGCCAGCAGCTTAGGTACTCTCCTACGCACAGATACGCAGTATTTT.

This clonotype was observed many times. The chain carries TRBV29-1 and TRBJ1-2, with D perhaps matching TRBD1 (6 bases). V lost 7 bases to trimming and J lost 3 bases, with 12 bases between them. Germline V gene sequence: CDR1 SQVTM, CDR2 ANQGSEA. The CDR3 is made up of 12 amino acids. This CDR3 is CSAGQTDYGYTF. The CDR3 DNA follows: TGCAGCGCCGGACAGACCGACTATGGCTACACCTTC. The whole variable domain, filled in from reference TRBV29-1 and TRBJ1-2, reads SAVISQKPSRDICQRGTSLTIQCQVDSQVTMMFWYRQQPGQSLTLIATANQGSEATYESGFVIDKFPISRPNLTFSTLTVSNMSPEDSSIYLCSAGQTDYGYTFGSGTRLTVV.

This clonotype was seen only a few times. The chain carries TRBV29-1 and TRBJ2-5; TRBD1 matches 8 bases. This CDR3 contains 15 residues. The trim removed 6 bases at V and 11 bases at J, leaving 20 bases unmatched. Per the germline V gene, CDR1 is SQVTM and CDR2 is ANQGSEA. CDR3 in DNA: TGCAGCGTGGTTCCTCAGGGGGCTGATTACAATGAGCAGTACTTC. Residues: CSVVPQGADYNEQYF.

Here the CDR3 DNA reads TGCAGCGTTGAGGCAGGGGGGGACTACGAGCAGTACTTC. As protein: CSVEAGGDYEQYF. V and J are TRBV29-1 and TRBJ2-7; D assignment may be TRBD1 or TRBD2 (7 bases each). The CDR3 extends over 13 amino acids. V was cut by 3 bases and J by 3 bases, with 12 bases left in between. Germline values: CDR1 SQVTM, CDR2 ANQGSEA.

The table lists this clonotype with a few counts. This chain links TRBV21-1 with TRBJ2-7. TRBV21-1 is shown as a pseudogene. CDR3 length: 15 amino acids. The CDR3 here is CASRRLIGVGYEQYF. CDR3 nucleotides: TGTGCCAGTAGGCGGCTTATCGGGGTTGGTTACGAGCAGTACTTC.

Notes on this clonotype: The junction and the germline gene differ at one end; a read error may be behind it. The J gene is TRBJ2-3, the V gene TRBV20-1; D is perhaps TRBD1 (5 bases). The CDR3 has 12 residues. The germline V gene encodes CDR1 DFQATT and CDR2 SNEGSKA (reference sequence). The CDR3 here is CRARTGTDTQYF. Here the CDR3 DNA reads TGCAGGGCTAGAACAGGAACAGATACGCAGTATTTT.

The chain is built from TRBV5-1 and TRBJ2-7; TRBD2 might be the D (5 bases). This CDR3 is 14 amino acids long. V was trimmed by 1 base and J by 6 bases, leaving 14 bases between them. Per germline, CDR1 SGHRS and CDR2 YFSETQ. In DNA, the CDR3 is TGCGCCAGCAGCTTGACGGACCCCCGGGGCGAGCAGTACTTC. This translates into CASSLTDPRGEQYF.

This clonotype has a handful of counts. The V and J genes are TRBV28 and TRBJ1-5; 7 bases fit TRBD1. Germline V lookup: CDR1 MDHEN, CDR2 SYDVKM. V was clipped by 6 bases and J by 5 bases; unmatched bases: 7. CDR3 length: 14 residues. The CDR3: CASRITGADQPQHF. The DNA of the CDR3 is TGTGCCAGCAGAATCACAGGGGCGGATCAGCCCCAGCATTTT.

The gene calls are TRBV5-1 and TRBJ2-1, with D possibly matching TRBD2 (5 bases). The ends were cut back, 1 base at V and 6 bases at J, with 11 bases in the middle. The germline gives CDR1 SGHRS, CDR2 YFSETQ. The CDR3 covers 14 residues. The chain's CDR3 is CASSLTGFCNEQFF. The CDR3 DNA sequence: TGCGCCAGCAGCTTGACGGGGTTCTGCAATGAGCAGTTCTTC.

J is TRBJ2-7 and V is TRBV20-1, with 7 bases that match TRBD1. Per the germline V gene, CDR1 is DFQATT and CDR2 is SNEGSKA (reference sequence). Trimming at V came to 1 base and at J to 0 bases, leaving 6 bases not matched to a gene. CDR3 length: 15 amino acids. The CDR3: CSARVLDRSSYEQYF. CDR3 bases: TGCAGTGCTAGAGTGTTGGACAGGAGCTCCTACGAGCAGTACTTC.

This clonotype was recorded a few times. This chain uses TRBV10-3 with TRBJ2-1; 8 nucleotides align to TRBD2. Germline V gives CDR1 ENHRY, CDR2 SYGVKD. The CDR3 runs to 16 residues. With V trimmed by 3 bases and J by 2 bases, 6 bases remained unmatched. The DNA of the CDR3 is TGTGCCATCAGTGACCCGGGAGCGGGGGCCTACAATGAGCAGTTCTTC. Translating it yields CAISDPGAGAYNEQFF.

The rearrangement joins TRBV6-1 to TRBJ2-1; D is possibly TRBD2 (5 bases). CDR1 and CDR2 from the germline V gene are MNHNS and SASEGT. The ends were cut back, 5 bases at V and 0 bases at J, with 14 bases in the middle. The CDR3 sequence is 16 residues long. The CDR3 nucleotides read TGTGCCAGCAGTTCTTGGACTTGGGGCTCCTACAATGAGCAGTTCTTC. Protein product: CASSSWTWGSYNEQFF.

The rearrangement links TRBV7-9 to TRBJ2-7, with TRBD1 identical over 7 bases. Germline values: CDR1 SEHNR, CDR2 FQNEAQ (reference sequence). V dropped 1 base and J dropped 5; count of bases not matched to a gene: 5. The CDR3 totals 14 residues. CDR3 residues: CASSLDRGRHEQYF. CDR3 sequence (DNA): TGTGCCAGCAGCTTAGACAGGGGCCGCCACGAGCAGTACTTC.

CDR3 amino acids: CASSVGGGGPWDEQFF. Here the CDR3 DNA reads TGTGCCAGCAGCGTAGGCGGGGGGGGACCCTGGGATGAGCAGTTCTTC. This rearrangement joins TRBV9 to TRBJ2-1, with TRBD2 matching over 9 bases. The CDR3 runs to 16 residues. The germline CDR1 and CDR2 sequences are SGDLS and YYNGEE. J lost 8 bases, V lost 0 bases, and 9 bases had no gene match. The variable domain in full, with the rest retrieved from reference TRBV9 and TRBJ2-1, is DSGVTQTPKHLITATGQRVTLRCSPRSGDLSVYWYQQSLDQGLQFLIQYYNGEERAKGNILERFSAQQFPDLHSELNLSSLELGDSALYFCASSVGGGGPWDEQFFGPGTRLTVL.

This sequence joins TRBV12-3 or TRBV12-4 and TRBJ1-5; D gene uncertain. Trimming pared 5 bases from V and 6 bases from J, leaving 11 bases between. The CDR3 sequence is 13 residues long. The CDR3 coding sequence is TGTGCCAGCAGTCGATGGCCGGGTCAGCCCCAGCATTTT. Protein: CASSRWPGQPQHF.

The chain has TRBV5-6 and TRBJ2-5; D is ambiguous. CDR3 length: 13 amino acids. Trimming stripped 1 base from V and 5 bases from J, with 9 bases between. Germline assignment: CDR1 SGHDT and CDR2 YYEEEE. CDR3 sequence: CASSLRPHETQYF. DNA of the CDR3: TGTGCCAGCAGCTTGAGACCCCATGAGACCCAGTACTTC. The whole variable domain, filled in from reference TRBV5-6 and TRBJ2-5, reads DAGVTQSPTHLIKTRGQQVTLRCSPKSGHDTVSWYQQALGQGPQFIFQYYEEEERQRGNFPDRFSGHQFPNYSSELNVNALLLGDSALYLCASSLRPHETQYFGPGTRLLVL.

This clonotype was counted between two and nine times. The rearrangement links TRBV7-9 to TRBJ2-5; 10 nucleotides line up with TRBD1. The CDR3 totals 14 residues. V shed 3 bases, J shed 4 bases, and the junction held 2 bases outside the gene matches. Germline V gene lookup returns CDR1 SEHNR and CDR2 FQNEAQ (reference sequence). This CDR3 is CASSFGQGVETQYF. Written as DNA, the CDR3 is TGTGCCAGCAGCTTCGGACAGGGGGTAGAGACCCAGTACTTC.

The chain employs TRBV7-9 and TRBJ2-2; D gene uncertain. The V gene lost 1 base and the J gene lost 3 bases, with 6 bases spanning the gap. CDR1 is SEHNR, CDR2 FQNEAQ, per germline (reference sequence). The CDR3 extends over 14 amino acids. The CDR3 loop reads CASSLVFDTGELFF. Written as DNA, the CDR3 is TGTGCCAGCAGCTTAGTATTTGACACCGGGGAGCTGTTTTTT.

The CDR3 nucleotides are TGCAGCGTTGAAGAGGACAGGGGCTACGAGCAGTACTTC. Its protein product is CSVEEDRGYEQYF. The rearrangement links TRBV29-1 to TRBJ2-7, with 9 positions matching TRBD1. This CDR3 contains 13 residues. Germline CDR1 is SQVTM and CDR2 is ANQGSEA. After removal of 0 bases from V and 3 bases from J, the junction contained 0 bases not matched to a gene.